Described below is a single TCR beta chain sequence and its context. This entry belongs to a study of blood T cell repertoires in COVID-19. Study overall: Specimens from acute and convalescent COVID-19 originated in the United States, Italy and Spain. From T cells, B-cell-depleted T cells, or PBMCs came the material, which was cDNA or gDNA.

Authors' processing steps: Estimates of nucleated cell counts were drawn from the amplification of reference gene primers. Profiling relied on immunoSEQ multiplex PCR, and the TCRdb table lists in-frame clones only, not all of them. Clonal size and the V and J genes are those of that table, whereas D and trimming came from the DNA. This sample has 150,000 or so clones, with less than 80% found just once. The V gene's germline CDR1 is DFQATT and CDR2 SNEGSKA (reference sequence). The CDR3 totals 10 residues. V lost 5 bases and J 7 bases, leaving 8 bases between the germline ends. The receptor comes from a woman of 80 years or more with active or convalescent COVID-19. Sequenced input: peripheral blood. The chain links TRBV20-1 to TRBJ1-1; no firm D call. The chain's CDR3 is CSAAVIEAFF. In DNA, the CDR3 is TGCAGTGCTGCAGTCATTGAAGCTTTCTTT.